One and the same sample provided the 28 T cell receptor beta chains below, sequenced in a study of cytomegalovirus exposure and HLA in healthy donors. Assay: immunoSEQ multiplex PCR; the TCRdb copy retains only in-frame clones and omits some. This table has around 130,000 clones, 85% to 90% appearing once. Sequenced input: PBMCs. The receptors derive from a man aged 25-40 years in good health and CMV-seronegative.

The rearrangement joins TRBV7-2 to TRBJ1-5; the D gene is possibly TRBD1 (6 bases). The germline V and J ends were trimmed by 2 bases and 6 bases, with 14 bases remaining between them. This CDR3 region has 15 residues. Germline CDR1 is SGHTA and CDR2 is FQGNSA. The CDR3 region has the DNA TGTGCCAGCAGCTTAAAGGGGACACTATCTCAGCCCCAGCATTTT. Translating gives CASSLKGTLSQPQHF.

This chain links TRBV5-6 with TRBJ1-1; unclear D gene. The CDR3 extends over 11 amino acids. The V and J ends lost 2 bases and 4 bases respectively, with 3 bases between them. Germline CDR1 SGHDT, CDR2 YYEEEE. The CDR3 DNA sequence: TGTGCCAGCAGCTTTAGCACTGAAGCTTTCTTT. The encoded protein is CASSFSTEAFF.

The chain employs TRBV30 and TRBJ1-2; 10 bases map to TRBD1. This CDR3 comprises 13 residues. CDR1 is GTSNPN and CDR2 is SVGIG in the germline V gene (reference sequence). J lost 6 bases, V lost 3 bases, and 4 bases had no gene match. CDR3 DNA: TGTGCCTGGAGCCCCGGGACAGGGGATGGCTACACCTTC. This sequence encodes CAWSPGTGDGYTF.

V gene TRBV9 combines with J gene TRBJ2-1, with TRBD2 matching 7 bases. The trim removed 0 bases at V and 2 bases at J, leaving 2 bases unmatched. In germline, CDR1 is SGDLS, CDR2 YYNGEE. This CDR3 is 15 amino acids long. The CDR3 DNA is TGTGCCAGCAGCGTAGGGGGACTACCCTACAATGAGCAGTTCTTC. Translating it yields CASSVGGLPYNEQFF.

The genes are TRBV1 and TRBJ2-6; TRBD1 is the table's D call, not checked against the DNA. TRBV1 is a known pseudogene. This CDR3 has 20 amino acids. DNA of the CDR3: TGCACCAGCAGCCCAAAGACAGGGTCTGTAAAAAGCTCTGGGGCCAACGTCCTGACTTTC. Protein: CTSSPKTGSVKSSGANVLTF.

This chain connects TRBV27 to TRBJ1-1, with 7 bases identical to TRBD1. CDR1 and CDR2 from the germline V gene are MNHEY and SMNVEV (reference sequence). This CDR3 spans 13 amino acids. Trimming took 8 bases from V and 6 from J; bases not matched to a gene: 9. The CDR3 nucleotides are TGTGCCAGCTTCTCAGGGGGAGACGCTGAAGCTTTCTTT. Its translation: CASFSGGDAEAFF.

The genes are TRBV11-2 and TRBJ2-2; 7 bases map to TRBD1. The CDR3 is 17 amino acids. The germline V gene encodes CDR1 SGHAT and CDR2 FQNNGV. V was pared by 4 bases and J by 7 bases, with 15 bases of the junction left unmatched. The CDR3 is CASSSLALASGGGELFF. The CDR3 bases are TGTGCCAGCAGCTCATTAGCATTAGCGTCAGGGGGCGGGGAGCTGTTTTTT.

V usage is TRBV19 and J usage is TRBJ2-3; D call uncertain. Germline CDR1 reads LNHDA; CDR2 reads SQIVND (reference sequence). This CDR3 region has 15 residues. Trimming took 5 bases from V and 2 from J, leaving 14 bases between them. The CDR3 loop reads CASSPRRIDTDTQYF. CDR3 nucleotide sequence: TGTGCCAGTAGTCCCCGGAGAATAGACACAGATACGCAGTATTTT. Full variable domain (rest looked up from reference TRBV19 and TRBJ2-3): DGGITQSPKYLFRKEGQNVTLSCEQNLNHDAMYWYRQDPGQGLRLIYYSQIVNDFQKGDIAEGYSVSREKKESFPLTVTSAQKNPTAFYLCASSPRRIDTDTQYFGPGTRLTVL.

This rearrangement joins TRBV6-5 to TRBJ1-1, with TRBD1 identical over 8 bases. Trimming cost V 3 bases and J 7 bases; bases outside gene matches: 4. CDR1 and CDR2 from the germline V gene are MNHEY and SVGAGI. The CDR3 covers 13 residues. CDR3 protein: CASSYQGAGEAFF. Here the CDR3 DNA reads TGTGCCAGCAGTTATCAGGGGGCCGGTGAAGCTTTCTTT.

This clone came up a few times. The chain joins TRBV4-1 to TRBJ2-7; D not resolved. The germline gives CDR1 MGHRA, CDR2 YSYEKL. Between the trimmed V and J ends, which lost 3 bases and 3 bases, there was a span of 9 bases. The length of the CDR3 is 13 residues. CDR3 nucleotide sequence: TGCGCCAGCAGCCAGAAGACTGGCTACGAGCAGTACTTC. Amino acids: CASSQKTGYEQYF.

The chain combines TRBV11-2 with TRBJ1-3; D unresolved. There are 15 residues in the CDR3. Trimming left V 3 bases short and J 7 bases short, with 16 bases between. Germline values: CDR1 SGHAT, CDR2 FQNNGV. The CDR3 sequence: CASSLLEGSLNTIYF. Here the CDR3 DNA reads TGTGCCAGCAGCTTGTTAGAGGGTTCGTTGAACACCATATATTTT.

The chain carries TRBV5-4 and TRBJ1-1; 8 bases match TRBD1. Looked up from germline, CDR1 is SGHNT and CDR2 is YYREEE (reference sequence). This CDR3 contains 14 residues. V trimming: 3 bases; J trimming: 1 base; junction bases outside the gene matches: 2. The chain's CDR3 is CASSSGQGNTEAFF. The CDR3 region has the DNA TGTGCCAGCAGCTCAGGACAGGGGAACACTGAAGCTTTCTTT.

This clone was counted between two and nine times. This chain uses TRBV6-5 with TRBJ1-2; D remains unclear. CDR3 length: 14 amino acids. The V gene's germline CDR1 is MNHEY and CDR2 SVGAGI. Trimming removed 0 bases from V and 3 bases from J, with 8 bases in between. The CDR3 here is CASSYSGHHYGYTF. CDR3 sequence (DNA): TGTGCCAGCAGTTACTCTGGCCATCACTATGGCTACACCTTC.

V usage is TRBV30 and J usage is TRBJ2-6; D gene unclear. Germline CDR1 is GTSNPN and CDR2 is SVGIG (reference sequence). V was cut by 8 bases and J by 2 bases, with 7 bases left in between. The CDR3 loop spans 12 amino acids. CDR3 region: CALSPGANVLTF. The CDR3 region has the DNA TGTGCCCTGTCCCCTGGGGCCAACGTCCTGACTTTC.

Here the CDR3 reads CASSPEQNYEQYF. The CDR3 DNA is TGTGCCAGCAGCCCCGAACAGAACTACGAGCAGTACTTC. The chain links TRBV5-4 to TRBJ2-7; D is ambiguous. V lost 4 bases, J lost 3 bases, and 11 bases lay in between. CDR1 is SGHNT and CDR2 is YYREEE in the germline V gene (reference sequence). The CDR3 is made up of 13 amino acids.

The J gene is TRBJ2-5, the V gene TRBV2; 7 nucleotides agree with TRBD2. There are 14 residues in the CDR3. The germline gives CDR1 SNHLY, CDR2 FYNNEI. The trim removed 2 bases at V and 5 bases at J, leaving 5 bases unmatched. The CDR3 coding sequence is TGTGCCAGCAGTGAAAGGGTCGGGAGGGAGACCCAGTACTTC. Amino acids: CASSERVGRETQYF.

The chain is built from TRBV12-1 and TRBJ2-2; the table's TRBD2 call for D was not verified on the DNA. TRBV12-1 corresponds to a pseudogene. The CDR3 extends over 18 amino acids. The CDR3 DNA sequence: TGTGCCAGCAGCTGGTGGGACTACCGGATACCAAACCGTCGGGAGCTGTTTTTT. Translated: CASSWWDYRIPNRRELFF.

V and J are TRBV7-2 and TRBJ1-4; 7 bases are a match to TRBD1. V shed 5 bases and J 12 bases; nucleotides not matched to a gene: 6. The CDR3 loop spans 12 amino acids. The germline V gene encodes CDR1 SGHTA and CDR2 FQGNSA. CDR3 DNA: TGTGCCAGCAGCCCGAGGACAGGTCAACTGTTTTTT. Its protein product is CASSPRTGQLFF.

The chain combines TRBV7-8 with TRBJ2-3; D unclear. The germline gives CDR1 SGHVS, CDR2 FQNEAQ. The CDR3 is 13 amino acids. V was pared by 5 bases and J by 1 base, with 7 bases between. The chain's CDR3 is CASSEDGTDTQYF. The CDR3 DNA is TGTGCCAGCAGCGAGGATGGCACAGATACGCAGTATTTT.

The chain couples TRBV5-1 to TRBJ2-1; weak D call: TRBD2 (6 bases). CDR1 and CDR2 (germline): SGHRS, YFSETQ. V lost 0 bases and J lost 6, with 13 bases in between. This CDR3 is built from 15 residues. The CDR3 DNA reads as TGCGCCAGCAGCTTGGCCTTGACTAGTCCCAATGAGCAGTTCTTC. Translation gives CASSLALTSPNEQFF.

This rearrangement joins TRBV18 to TRBJ1-1; 9 nucleotides line up with TRBD1. The CDR3 is 13 residues long. Per germline, CDR1 KGHSH and CDR2 LQKENI. V trimming: 4 bases; J trimming: 5 bases; junction bases outside the gene matches: 2. The CDR3 region has the DNA TGTGCCAGCTCACAGGACAGGGGTACTGAAGCTTTCTTT. Its protein is CASSQDRGTEAFF.

The V and J genes are TRBV30 and TRBJ2-1; 14 nucleotides agree with TRBD2. The junction had 4 bases not matched to a gene; V was cut back by 7 bases and J by 8 bases. From germline, CDR1 is GTSNPN and CDR2 SVGIG (reference sequence). This CDR3 comprises 13 residues. Here the CDR3 DNA reads TGTGCCTCGACTAGCGGGAGGGCGGATGAGCAGTTCTTC. Translation: CASTSGRADEQFF.

V usage is TRBV20-1 and J usage is TRBJ1-1, with D tentatively TRBD1 (5 bases). Trimming removed 7 bases at V and 12 bases at J, with 18 bases between. Germline V gene data show CDR1 as DFQATT and CDR2 as SNEGSKA (reference sequence). The CDR3 has 11 residues. The CDR3: CSERRGDMTFF. The CDR3 nucleotides are TGCAGTGAAAGGAGGGGAGATATGACTTTCTTT.

The genes are TRBV6-6 and TRBJ2-6; a weak D match, TRBD2 (6 bases). V lost 10 bases and J lost 4, with 20 bases in between. CDR1 and CDR2 (germline): MNHNY, SVGAGI (reference sequence). This CDR3 has 16 amino acids. For the CDR3, the DNA is TGTGCCAACGCGGGACTGACCTCTTCCGGGGCCAACGTCCTGACTTTC. Translation gives CANAGLTSSGANVLTF.

V usage is TRBV29-1 and J usage is TRBJ2-1; D perhaps matches TRBD2 (6 bases). CDR3 length equals 10 residues. V was trimmed by 8 bases and J by 8 bases, leaving 10 bases between them. Germline assignment: CDR1 SQVTM and CDR2 ANQGSEA. The CDR3 DNA is TGCAGCTCAGGAGGGTATGAGCAGTTCTTC. It translates to CSSGGYEQFF.

The chain is built from TRBV19 and TRBJ1-1; 7 bases map to TRBD1. Unmatched junction bases numbered 5, after V lost 6 bases and J lost 4 bases. This CDR3 has 13 amino acids. Germline V gene lookup returns CDR1 LNHDA and CDR2 SQIVND (reference sequence). The CDR3 sequence: CASRNAGGTEAFF. CDR3 sequence (DNA): TGTGCCAGTAGAAACGCAGGGGGCACTGAAGCTTTCTTT.

The chain has TRBV29-1 and TRBJ2-3; 13 nucleotides match TRBD2. V dropped 4 bases and J dropped 5; count of bases not matched to a gene: 3. The CDR3 loop spans 14 amino acids. Germline CDR1 and CDR2: SQVTM and ANQGSEA. CDR3 sequence (DNA): TGCAGCGTTGTCGGGACTAGCGGGAAAGATACGCAGTATTTT. It specifies CSVVGTSGKDTQYF.

The V and J genes are TRBV15 and TRBJ1-1; the D gene is possibly TRBD1 (6 bases). Trimming removed 0 bases at V and 4 bases at J, with 18 bases between. The CDR3 spans 17 residues. The V gene's germline CDR1 is LNHNV and CDR2 YYDKDF (reference sequence). Here the CDR3 reads CATSRDFITGIGTEAFF. Here the CDR3 DNA reads TGTGCCACCAGCAGAGATTTCATCACAGGGATCGGCACTGAAGCTTTCTTT. Complete variable domain (other parts from reference TRBV15 and TRBJ1-1): DAMVIQNPRYQVTQFGKPVTLSCSQTLNHNVMYWYQQKSSQAPKLLFHYYDKDFNNEADTPDNFQSRRPNTSFCFLDIRSPGLGDTAMYLCATSRDFITGIGTEAFFGQGTRLTVV.